This TCR beta chain was sequenced in a study of blood T cell repertoires in COVID-19 (dated by TCRdb to 2018 to 2020). Turning to the overall study: The collaborator samples originated in the United States, Italy and Spain and spanned the acute and convalescent phases of COVID-19. The prospective study material was composed of cDNA or gDNA derived from T cells, B-cell-depleted T cells, or PBMCs. The dataset comprised deeply sampled blood TCRbeta repertoires from subjects exposed to, actively infected with, or recovered from COVID-19. A freely available public database, intended as a resource for researchers studying the immune response to SARS-CoV-2, is where the repertoires were released. The samples were drawn from the first 160 participants of the ongoing ImmuneRACE study and from 1,254 subjects provided by 6 global collaborators. Nearly every sample came with metadata listing a de-identified subject ID, COVID-19 status, age in years and sex. Where available, HLA class I and class II types were obtained from metadata supplied by the sample provider rather than from assay-based typing. What the research found in general, with its limitations: The amount of clinical and demographic metadata varied by source and participant and was provided uncurated.

TCRbeta CDR3 regions were amplified from genomic DNA using the immunoSEQ Assay, a bias-controlled multiplex PCR. Regarding the original processing steps: Nucleated cell counts per sample were estimated from amplification of reference gene primers within the assay. To quantify the absolute abundance of each unique TCRbeta CDR3 rearrangement, sequence reads were collapsed and filtered. Productive Simpson clonality was computed per sample as the square root of Simpson's diversity index over productive rearrangements. The clones in this table, taken by TCRdb from immuneACCESS, are in-frame only. Not every clone is retained; where verified, under half of the shortfall comes from an unresolved V gene, and the cause of the rest is unknown. Clone size and V and J calls were adopted from that table, with D and trimming inferred from the DNA. Across this sample there are over 450,000 clones, with 85% to 90% seen only once. In total, the top ten clones hold 7.8% of the sample.

With regard to this clone: There is no known antigen for this receptor. There are no base qualities to consult, and no much larger clone falls within one base.

Reading the germline V gene (reference sequence) gives CDR1 SGHKS and CDR2 YYEKEE. The CDR3 holds 15 amino acids from the cysteine to the phenylalanine. Only the CDR3 DNA stays, 45 bases, in frame from base 1. V has 4 bases trimmed and J has 4 bases trimmed; junction bases matching no gene number 9. At one collaborating source in Seattle, patients were enrolled during active infection and were followed longitudinally through the course of disease. The collaborating institutions used their own protocols to collect whole blood in K2EDTA tubes. For TCRbeta analysis, collaborators shipped samples as frozen whole blood, isolated PBMCs, or DNA extracted from either of those sample types.

The V gene is TRBV5-5 and the J gene is TRBJ1-1; TRBD1 agrees with 8 junctional bases. The TCR sequence derives from a woman in her 50s with COVID-19, enrolled during active disease. Sequencing was done on a sample of peripheral blood. The DNA is as follows: TGTGCCAGCAGCCGGGAGCGAGGACAGGGCACTGAAGCTTTCTTT. Translated, this gives CASSRERGQGTEAFF.